This T cell receptor (beta chain) was identified during a study of blood T cell repertoires in COVID-19. Assay: immunoSEQ multiplex PCR; the TCRdb copy retains only in-frame clones and omits some. The sample consists of 55,000 to 75,000 clones, around 77% of them appearing once. This TCR was recovered from a man at least 80 years old with active or convalescent COVID-19. Sequencing was performed on peripheral blood.

Here the CDR3 DNA reads TGTGCCAGCAGTTACTCGGGGGGACTCGTAATCAATGAGCAGTTCTTC. The encoded protein is CASSYSGGLVINEQFF. The V and J genes are TRBV6-5 and TRBJ2-1, with D possibly TRBD2 on 6 matching bases. V lost 0 bases to trimming and J lost 6 bases, with 15 bases between them. This CDR3 comprises 16 residues. From germline, CDR1 is MNHEY and CDR2 SVGAGI.